The clone carrying this T cell receptor (beta chain) was counted at least ten times. This sample was included in a study of T cells in Graves' hyperthyroidism and ophthalmopathy. The CDR3 is made up of 15 amino acids. The V gene lost 4 bases and the J gene lost 6 bases, with 16 bases spanning the gap. The PBMCs had their origin in more than 9.5 ml of fresh peripheral blood. Template material for amplifying TCR beta CDR3 regions consisted of RNA transcripts. In the first-round RT-PCR of the TCR CDR3, the HTBI primer set was used. A single record per CDR3 protein comes from TCRdb applying MiXCR to the multiplex PCR reads. The sample records approximately 560,000 distinct CDR3 sequences, 15% to 18% being singletons.

This clonotype was obtained from a woman aged 25 to 39 with Graves' hyperthyroidism. The material sequenced was blood. This chain joins TRBV12-3 or TRBV12-4 and TRBJ1-5; perhaps TRBD1 as D (5 bases). This CDR3 is CASSYLGQGSQPQHF. CDR3 coding DNA: TGTGCCAGCAGTTACCTAGGGCAGGGAAGTCAGCCCCAGCATTTT.